The rows below give T cell receptor beta chains drawn from one sample of a study of Graves' ophthalmopathy and Graves' hyperthyroidism. TCRdb reanalysed the multiplex PCR reads using MiXCR and keeps one entry per CDR3 protein. The profile shows some 410,000 distinct CDR3 sequences, about 21% of them singletons. Material: peripheral blood. These receptors were taken from a woman under 30 with stable Graves' hyperthyroidism. The CDR3 runs from the conserved cysteine through the conserved F or W. D genes are given only for firm matches. Size tells how often a clone was seen (once, few, many) or the class of an expanded clone, and some rows leave it out.

abundance	v_gene	len	d_gene	j_gene	CDR3nt	CDR3aa
many	TRBV20-1	15	-	TRBJ1-6	TGCAGTGCTAGTGGCAGGGACGTCTATAATTCACCCCTCCACTTT	CSASGRDVYNSPLHF
many	TRBV20-1	15	TRBD2	TRBJ2-7	TGCAGTGCTAGCTGGCTAGCGGGAGGGGCCTACGAGCAGTACTTC	CSASWLAGGAYEQYF
-	TRBV7-8	15	TRBD1	TRBJ2-5	TGTGCCAGCAGCTTAGTGGACAGGGGGTGGGAGACCCAGTACTTC	CASSLVDRGWETQYF
many	TRBV6-1	13	-	TRBJ2-7	TGTGCCAGCAGTGAACAATGGGGGGTCGAGCAGTACTTC	CASSEQWGVEQYF
-	TRBV12-3/TRBV12-4	15	-	TRBJ1-1	TGTGCCAGCAGTGCATGGACAGAGATGAACACTGAAGCTTTCTTT	CASSAWTEMNTEAFF
many	TRBV6-5	15	-	TRBJ2-7	TGTGCCAGCAGTTACTCGGGACACGAGACCTACGAGCAGTACTTC	CASSYSGHETYEQYF
-	TRBV6-1	14	TRBD1	TRBJ2-7	TGTGCCAGCTCCAGGACAGGGGAGATTGACGAGCAGTACTTC	CASSRTGEIDEQYF
few	TRBV30	12	-	TRBJ2-4	TGTGCCTGGAGTATGATGGGAAACATTCAGTACTTC	CAWSMMGNIQYF
many	TRBV27	14	TRBD2	TRBJ2-7	TGTGCCAGCAGTTTCGGGGGGGGTTACTACGAGCAGTACTTC	CASSFGGGYYEQYF
-	TRBV12-3/TRBV12-4	15	-	TRBJ2-4	TGTGCCAGCAGTTTAGTTGTGGTGGACGTCAACATTCAGTACTTC	CASSLVVVDVNIQYF
many	TRBV6-5	14	-	TRBJ2-7	TGTGCCAGCAGTTACTTGGACGGGTCCTACGAGCAGTACTTC	CASSYLDGSYEQYF
many	TRBV25-1	14	-	TRBJ2-7	TGTGCCAGCAGTGTTGACACAGACAGCTACGAGCAGTACTTC	CASSVDTDSYEQYF
many	TRBV25-1	17	TRBD2	TRBJ2-4	TGTGCCAGCAGTGAGGGACTAGAGGGGCACGCCAAAAACATTCAGTACTTC	CASSEGLEGHAKNIQYF
many	TRBV20-1	16	TRBD2	TRBJ2-7	TGCAGTGCTAGGACGACCGGGGGAGGGTTCCCCTACGAGCAGTACTTC	CSARTTGGGFPYEQYF
many	TRBV7-3	15	-	TRBJ2-5	TGTGCCAGCAGCTTAGCCCGGGACCCTGGGGAGACCCAGTACTTC	CASSLARDPGETQYF
-	TRBV30	14	-	TRBJ2-6	TGTGCCTGGAGTGTCTCCTTGGGGGCCAACGTCCTGACTTTC	CAWSVSLGANVLTF
many	TRBV20-1	14	-	TRBJ2-5	TGCAGTGCTAGAGATCTCGGAGTGGAAGAGACCCAGTACTTC	CSARDLGVEETQYF
-	TRBV28	19	-	TRBJ1-6	TGTGCCAGCAGCCTATCTGCGGGGACATACAGCTCCTATAATTCACCCCTCCACTTT	CASSLSAGTYSSYNSPLHF
-	TRBV6-2/TRBV6-3	15	TRBD1	TRBJ2-7	TGTGCCAGCAGTCAGGGACAGATCTACTCCTACGAGCAGTACTTC	CASSQGQIYSYEQYF
many	TRBV29-1	14	-	TRBJ1-1	TGCAGCGTTGGGGGGTGGGGAATGAACACTGAAGCTTTCTTT	CSVGGWGMNTEAFF
many	TRBV6-5	13	-	TRBJ1-6	TGTGCCAGCAGTTACTCGTCTTATTCACCCCTCCACTTT	CASSYSSYSPLHF
many	TRBV7-2	15	TRBD1	TRBJ2-5	TGTGCCAGCAGCTTAGGGCACAGGGGGCCAGAGACCCAGTACTTC	CASSLGHRGPETQYF
once	TRBV6-4	12	-	TRBJ1-2	TGTGCCAGCAGTGACTCCGCGAGAGGCTACACCTTC	CASSDSARGYTF
many	TRBV18	15	-	TRBJ2-5	TGTGCCAGCTCACCCTTGACAGTCATGGAAGAGACCCAGTACTTC	CASSPLTVMEETQYF
many	TRBV7-6	12	-	TRBJ2-7	TGTGCCAGCAGCCCATCCCCTAGGGAGCAGTACTTC	CASSPSPREQYF
many	TRBV29-1	15	TRBD1	TRBJ2-7	TGCAGCGTTGAAGAGACGACAGGGGAGGCCTACGAGCAGTACTTC	CSVEETTGEAYEQYF
-	TRBV30	14	-	TRBJ1-6	TGTGCCTGGAACCTCAAAGGACAGTTTTCACCCCTCCACTTT	CAWNLKGQFSPLHF
many	TRBV2	14	-	TRBJ1-6	TGTGCCAGCAGTGCAGGGTACAGGAATTCACCCCTCCACTTT	CASSAGYRNSPLHF
many	TRBV6-2/TRBV6-3	15	-	TRBJ1-3	TGTGCCAGCAGACTAATGGGACACTCTGGAAACACCATATATTTT	CASRLMGHSGNTIYF
many	TRBV6-5	12	-	TRBJ1-5	TGTGCCATCCGGGACAGCAATCAGCCCCAGCATTTT	CAIRDSNQPQHF
many	TRBV12-3/TRBV12-4	12	-	TRBJ2-5	TGTGCCAGCAGTTCGGACACGGGGACCCAGTACTTC	CASSSDTGTQYF
many	TRBV10-2	12	-	TRBJ2-7	TGCGCCAGCAGTGAGTGGGTCTACGAGCAGTACTTC	CASSEWVYEQYF
many	TRBV20-1	12	-	TRBJ2-7	TGCAGTGCTAGAGTCACTAGAAATGAGCAGTACTTC	CSARVTRNEQYF
many	TRBV6-1	15	-	TRBJ1-1	TGTGCCAGCAGGGAGCCACAGGGTGAGAACACTGAAGCTTTCTTT	CASREPQGENTEAFF
many	TRBV29-1	15	TRBD2	TRBJ2-7	TGCAGCGTTGGGTCGAGCGGGAGCTTCTCCTACGAGCAGTACTTC	CSVGSSGSFSYEQYF
many	TRBV6-1	14	TRBD1	TRBJ1-6	TGTGCCAGCAGTGGCCGGGACAGGGTTTCACCCCTCCACTTT	CASSGRDRVSPLHF
-	TRBV28	16	-	TRBJ2-7	TGTGCCAGCCCCCCTCCGGGAATCCCTTCGACGTACGAGCAGTACTTC	CASPPPGIPSTYEQYF
many	TRBV12-3/TRBV12-4	13	TRBD1	TRBJ1-3	TGTGCCAGCAGTCAGGGGGCTGGAAACACCATATATTTT	CASSQGAGNTIYF
-	TRBV3-1	13	TRBD2	TRBJ2-7	TGTGCCAGCAGCCAAGATTACGGGGGGGAGCAGTACTTC	CASSQDYGGEQYF